The clone carrying this T cell receptor beta chain was found many times. Its antigen is unknown. The library came from three nested PCR rounds adapted from ARM-PCR protocols. TCRdb used MiXCR to reprocess the multiplex PCR reads, holding one entry per CDR3 protein. Among 68,000 or so distinct CDR3 sequences listed, about three fifths were seen once. The data were obtained in a study of tumor and adjacent non-tumor tissue in lung cancer. The CDR3 runs 13 residues. V shed 4 bases and J shed 4 bases, with 11 bases lying between them. In germline, CDR1 is SGHDT, CDR2 YYEEEE. The template was RNA from unsorted bulk tissue. Donors were chemotherapy-naive, newly diagnosed lung cancer surgical patients in China, August–late 2014. Points from the study as a whole: Compared with tumor, normal lung showed significantly lower TCR diversity. In normal lung, the top 100 clones were significantly more dominant than in tumor.

The chain employs TRBV5-6 and TRBJ1-2; unclear D gene. The TCR comes from a man aged 50-60 years with non-small cell lung cancer. The sequenced sample was lung tumor tissue. CDR3 coding DNA: TGTGCCAGCAGCCCTGGGCAAGTCTATGGCTACACCTTC. This translates into CASSPGQVYGYTF.